This T cell receptor beta chain was sequenced for a study of OX40 agonist ivuxolimab in advanced cancers. The study, taken as a whole, reports: Patients who responded partially at 0.1-3.0 mg/kg showed clonal expansion ranking among the lowest. The mean number of expanded clones was higher in CD8+ T cells than in CD4+.

Method: immunoSEQ multiplex PCR; TCRdb's copy keeps in-frame clones and lacks some. The sample consists of some 78,000 clones, about 88% of them appearing once. With respect to this clone: Antigen specificity is unknown.

CDR1 and CDR2 (germline): SGHDN, FVKESK. Trimming left V 1 base short and J 0 bases short, with 3 bases between. The CDR3 contains 13 residues. This TCR came from an adult with an advanced solid tumor such as melanoma, head and neck, liver or kidney cancer. J is TRBJ2-5 and V is TRBV14; D is uncertain. Source: CD4+ or CD8+ T cells sorted from blood, taken in a trial of the OX40 agonist ivuxolimab. Here the CDR3 DNA reads TGTGCCAGCAGCCAAGTGGACCAAGAGACCCAGTACTTC. It is translated as CASSQVDQETQYF.